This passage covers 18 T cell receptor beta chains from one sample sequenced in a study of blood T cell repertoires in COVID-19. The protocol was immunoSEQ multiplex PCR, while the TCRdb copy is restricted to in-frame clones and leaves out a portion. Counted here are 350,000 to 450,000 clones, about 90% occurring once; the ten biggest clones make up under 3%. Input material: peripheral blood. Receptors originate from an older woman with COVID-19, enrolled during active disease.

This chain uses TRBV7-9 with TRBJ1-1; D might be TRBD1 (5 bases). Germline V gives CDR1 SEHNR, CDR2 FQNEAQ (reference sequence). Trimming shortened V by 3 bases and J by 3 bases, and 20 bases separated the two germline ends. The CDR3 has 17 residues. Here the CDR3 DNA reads TGTGCCAGCAGCTTGTCGTTCTCGGGGGACGGGGACACTGAAGCTTTCTTT. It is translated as CASSLSFSGDGDTEAFF.

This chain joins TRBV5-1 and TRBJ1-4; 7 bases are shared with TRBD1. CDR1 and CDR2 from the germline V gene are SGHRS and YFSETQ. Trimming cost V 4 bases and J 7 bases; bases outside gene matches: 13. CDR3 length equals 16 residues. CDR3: CASSQGTAGAGEKLFF. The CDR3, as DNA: TGCGCCAGCAGCCAGGGGACAGCGGGAGCTGGTGAAAAACTGTTTTTT.

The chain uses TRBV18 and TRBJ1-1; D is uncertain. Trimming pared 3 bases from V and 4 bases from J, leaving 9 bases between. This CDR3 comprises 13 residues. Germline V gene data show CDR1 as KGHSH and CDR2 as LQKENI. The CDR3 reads CASSPFSGTEAFF. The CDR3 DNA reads TGTGCCAGCTCACCGTTTTCAGGCACTGAAGCTTTCTTT. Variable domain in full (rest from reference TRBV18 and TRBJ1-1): NAGVMQNPRHLVRRRGQEARLRCSPMKGHSHVYWYRQLPEEGLKFMVYLQKENIIDESGMPKERFSAEFPKEGPSILRIQQVVRGDSAAYFCASSPFSGTEAFFGQGTRLTVV.

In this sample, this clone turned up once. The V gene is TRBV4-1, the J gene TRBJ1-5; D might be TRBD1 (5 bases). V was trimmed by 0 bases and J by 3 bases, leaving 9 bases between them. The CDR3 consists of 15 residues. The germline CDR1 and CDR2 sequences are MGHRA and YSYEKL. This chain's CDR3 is CASSQDGHPNQPQHF. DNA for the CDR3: TGCGCCAGCAGCCAAGACGGACACCCCAATCAGCCCCAGCATTTT.

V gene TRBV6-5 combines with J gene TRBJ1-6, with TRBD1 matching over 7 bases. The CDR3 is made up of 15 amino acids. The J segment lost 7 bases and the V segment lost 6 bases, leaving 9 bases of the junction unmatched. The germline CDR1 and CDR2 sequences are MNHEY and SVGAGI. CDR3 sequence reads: CASRSRQGDNSPLHF. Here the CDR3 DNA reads TGTGCCAGCAGATCCCGCCAGGGGGACAATTCACCCCTCCACTTT.

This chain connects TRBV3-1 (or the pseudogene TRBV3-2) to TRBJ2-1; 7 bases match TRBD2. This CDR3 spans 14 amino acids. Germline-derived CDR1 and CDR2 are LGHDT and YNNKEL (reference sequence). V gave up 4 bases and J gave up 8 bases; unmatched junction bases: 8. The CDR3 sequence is CASSLRLAGDEQFF. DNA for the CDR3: TGTGCCAGCAGCCTTCGACTAGCCGGCGATGAGCAGTTCTTC.

The CDR3 sequence is CATRTGVTDTQYF. The CDR3 nucleotides read TGTGCCACCAGGACAGGGGTCACAGATACGCAGTATTTT. The chain combines TRBV6-5 with TRBJ2-3; 9 bases map to TRBD1. This CDR3 is built from 13 residues. The ends lost 10 bases at V and 2 bases at J; junction bases unmatched: 4. Germline-derived CDR1 and CDR2 are MNHEY and SVGAGI.

This CDR3 is CASSRQGAGYGYTF. The DNA of the CDR3 is TGTGCCAGCAGCCGACAGGGGGCGGGCTATGGCTACACCTTC. V gene TRBV7-9 combines with J gene TRBJ1-2; 10 bases match TRBD1. In germline, CDR1 is SEHNR, CDR2 FQNEAQ (reference sequence). The CDR3 is 14 amino acids. With 5 bases clipped from V and 4 bases from J, the junction kept 4 bases outside the gene matches.

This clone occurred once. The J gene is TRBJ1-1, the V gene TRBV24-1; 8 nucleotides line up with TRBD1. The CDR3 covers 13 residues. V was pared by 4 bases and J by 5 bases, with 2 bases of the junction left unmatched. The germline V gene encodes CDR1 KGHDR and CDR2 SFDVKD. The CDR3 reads CATSDRQGTEAFF. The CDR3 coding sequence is TGTGCCACCAGTGACCGACAGGGGACTGAAGCTTTCTTT.

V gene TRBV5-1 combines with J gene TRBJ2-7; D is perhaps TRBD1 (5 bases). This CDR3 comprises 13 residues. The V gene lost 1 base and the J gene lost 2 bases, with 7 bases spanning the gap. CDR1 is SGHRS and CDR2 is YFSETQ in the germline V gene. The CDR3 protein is CASSLSGTYEQYF. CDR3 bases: TGCGCCAGCAGCTTGTCAGGGACCTACGAGCAGTACTTC.

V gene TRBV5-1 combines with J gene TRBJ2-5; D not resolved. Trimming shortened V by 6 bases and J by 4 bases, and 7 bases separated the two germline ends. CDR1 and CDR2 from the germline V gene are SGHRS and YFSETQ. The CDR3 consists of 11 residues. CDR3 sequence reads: CASINGETQYF. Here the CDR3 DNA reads TGCGCCAGCATTAACGGAGAGACCCAGTACTTC.

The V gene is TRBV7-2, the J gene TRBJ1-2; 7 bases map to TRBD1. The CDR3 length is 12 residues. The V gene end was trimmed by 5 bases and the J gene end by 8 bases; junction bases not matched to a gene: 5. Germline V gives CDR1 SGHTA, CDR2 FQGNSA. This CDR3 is CASSRDRSGYTF. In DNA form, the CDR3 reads TGTGCCAGCAGCCGGGACAGAAGCGGCTACACCTTC.

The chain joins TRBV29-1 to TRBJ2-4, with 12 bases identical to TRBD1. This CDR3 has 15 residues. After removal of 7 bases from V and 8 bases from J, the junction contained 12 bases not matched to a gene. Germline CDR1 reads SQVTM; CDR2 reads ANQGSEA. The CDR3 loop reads CSATGTGGGRDIQYF. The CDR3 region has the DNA TGCAGCGCTACCGGGACAGGGGGCGGTAGGGACATTCAGTACTTC.

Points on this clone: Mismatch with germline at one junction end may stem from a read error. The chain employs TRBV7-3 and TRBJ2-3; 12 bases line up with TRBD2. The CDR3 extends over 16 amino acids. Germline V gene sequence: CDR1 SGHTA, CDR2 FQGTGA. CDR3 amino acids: CASSVTSGGRTAAQYF. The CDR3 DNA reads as TGTGCCAGCAGCGTAACTAGCGGGGGGCGGACTGCAGCGCAGTATTTT.

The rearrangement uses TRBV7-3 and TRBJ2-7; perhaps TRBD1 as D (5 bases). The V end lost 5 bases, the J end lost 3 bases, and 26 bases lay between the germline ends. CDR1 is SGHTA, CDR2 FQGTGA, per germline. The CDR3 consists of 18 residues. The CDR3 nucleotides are TGTGCCAGCAGCCCGCACCAATATCTGACAGACCTCCACTACGAGCAGTACTTC. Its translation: CASSPHQYLTDLHYEQYF.

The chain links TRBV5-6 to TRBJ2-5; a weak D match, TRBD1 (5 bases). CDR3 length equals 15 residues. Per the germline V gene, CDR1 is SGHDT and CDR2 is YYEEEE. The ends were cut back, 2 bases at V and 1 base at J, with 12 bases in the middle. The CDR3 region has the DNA TGTGCCAGCAGCTTTAAATATGACAGCCAAGAGACCCAGTACTTC. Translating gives CASSFKYDSQETQYF.

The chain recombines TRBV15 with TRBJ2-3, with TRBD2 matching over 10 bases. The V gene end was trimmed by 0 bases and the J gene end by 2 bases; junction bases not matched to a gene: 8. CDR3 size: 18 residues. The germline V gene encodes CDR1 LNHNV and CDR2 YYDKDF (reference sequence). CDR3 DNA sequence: TGTGCCACCAGCAGAGATTCGGTTCTAGCGGGGGCCACAGATACGCAGTATTTT. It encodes CATSRDSVLAGATDTQYF. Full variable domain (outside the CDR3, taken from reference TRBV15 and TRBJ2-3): DAMVIQNPRYQVTQFGKPVTLSCSQTLNHNVMYWYQQKSSQAPKLLFHYYDKDFNNEADTPDNFQSRRPNTSFCFLDIRSPGLGDTAMYLCATSRDSVLAGATDTQYFGPGTRLTVL.

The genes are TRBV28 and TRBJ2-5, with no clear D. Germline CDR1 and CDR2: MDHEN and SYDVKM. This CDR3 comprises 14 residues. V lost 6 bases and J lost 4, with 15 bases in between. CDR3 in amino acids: CASRGGRAGETQYF. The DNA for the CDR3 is TGTGCCAGCAGAGGTGGGCGAGCCGGAGAGACCCAGTACTTC.